In its sample, the clone carrying this T cell receptor (beta chain) was seen many times. The data were taken from a study of T-cell reconstitution after alpha-beta-depleted transplantation in children. CDR3 length: 16 residues. V shed 2 bases and J shed 0 bases, with 12 bases lying between them. CDR1 WSHSY and CDR2 SAAADI come from the germline V gene. Unique molecular identifiers were incorporated into the prepared TCRbeta library. TCRdb re-called the PCR reads with MiXCR, one entry per CDR3 protein. Of hundreds of thousands of distinct CDR3 sequences listed, approximately 15% were seen once; the top ten hold approximately 4.5%.

Source: PBMCs, mostly from graft donor cells, taken 360 days after TCRalphabeta/CD19-depleted stem cell transplant. The chain combines TRBV10-2 with TRBJ2-3; possible D gene TRBD2, 5 bases. The TCR originated in a male patient younger than 18 who had a stem cell transplant for acute lymphoblastic leukemia, so the T cells may come from the graft donor. The CDR3: CASSENWGASTDTQYF. In DNA form, the CDR3 reads TGCGCCAGCAGTGAGAATTGGGGAGCTAGCACAGATACGCAGTATTTT.